Given below is one T cell receptor beta chain in context. Its antigen is currently unknown. These data come from a study of naive and memory T cell subsets. The study's findings and limits: Possibly reflecting memory cells re-expressing CD45RA, a few larger clonotypes occurred in naive repertoires, especially CD8.

Both TRBC1 and TRBC2 were covered by a beta constant-region primer of two equimolar oligonucleotides. Nested alpha and beta constant-region primers with the SP2 primer drove four PCR rounds on ligated cDNA. An oligonucleotide with the SP2 primer and a 12-nucleotide UMI was ligated to the cDNA 3' end. Each CDR3 protein gets one entry after TCRdb re-called the UMI-ligation and nested PCR reads with MiXCR. The data show fewer than 150,000 distinct CDR3 sequences, with about 20% seen just once and around 0.63% held by the top ten. The TCR was taken from a human donor in good health. Material: naive CD8+ T cells from blood.

The CDR3 protein is CASSLGQDLPYEQYF. DNA for the CDR3: TGTGCCAGCAGCTTAGGGCAGGACTTACCCTACGAGCAGTACTTC. This chain uses TRBV28 with TRBJ2-7, with D perhaps TRBD2 (5 bases). This CDR3 contains 15 residues. V lost 6 bases, J lost 2 bases, and 17 bases lay in between. CDR1 and CDR2 from the germline V gene are MDHEN and SYDVKM.